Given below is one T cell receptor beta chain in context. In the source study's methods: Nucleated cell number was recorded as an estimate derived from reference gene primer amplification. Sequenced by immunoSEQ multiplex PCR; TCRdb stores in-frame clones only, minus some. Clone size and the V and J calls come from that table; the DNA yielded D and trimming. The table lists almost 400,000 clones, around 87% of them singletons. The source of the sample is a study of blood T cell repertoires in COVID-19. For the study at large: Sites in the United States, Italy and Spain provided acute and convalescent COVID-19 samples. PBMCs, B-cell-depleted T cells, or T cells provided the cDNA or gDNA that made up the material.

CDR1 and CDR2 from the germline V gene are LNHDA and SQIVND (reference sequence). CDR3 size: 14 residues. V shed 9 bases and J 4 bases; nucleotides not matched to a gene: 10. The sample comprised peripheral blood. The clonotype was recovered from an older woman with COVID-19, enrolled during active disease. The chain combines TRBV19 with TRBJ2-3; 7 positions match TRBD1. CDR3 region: CASTLRDSADTQYF. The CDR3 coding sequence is TGTGCCAGCACCCTCCGGGACAGCGCAGATACGCAGTATTTT. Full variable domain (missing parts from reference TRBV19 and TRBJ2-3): DGGITQSPKYLFRKEGQNVTLSCEQNLNHDAMYWYRQDPGQGLRLIYYSQIVNDFQKGDIAEGYSVSREKKESFPLTVTSAQKNPTAFYLCASTLRDSADTQYFGPGTRLTVL.